These T cell receptor beta chains were read from a single sample in a study of blood T cell repertoires in COVID-19. Profiling relied on immunoSEQ multiplex PCR, and the TCRdb table lists in-frame clones only, not all of them. The sample shows under 400,000 clones, 90% of them seen only once. The sequenced sample consisted of peripheral blood. All receptors come from a woman aged 25 to 39 with COVID-19, enrolled during active disease. Each CDR3 is given with its conserved first and last residue. D genes are given only for firm matches.

CDR3nt	CDR3aa	v_gene	d_gene	len	j_gene
TGTGCCAGCAGCTATGCCCCTGGGACAGGGCAAGGCTACACCTTC	CASSYAPGTGQGYTF	TRBV5-4	TRBD1	15	TRBJ1-2
TGTGCCAGCAGTTTTCTCAGCGAGCACTACGAGCAGTACTTC	CASSFLSEHYEQYF	TRBV28	-	14	TRBJ2-7
TGTGCCAGCAGCGCCCGAGAAGTCCGGGGCACAGATACGCAGTATTTT	CASSAREVRGTDTQYF	TRBV11-1	-	16	TRBJ2-3
TGTGCCAGCAGTTACTATACAGGCAATTCACCCCTCCACTTT	CASSYYTGNSPLHF	TRBV6-6	-	14	TRBJ1-6
TGCGCCAGCAGCTGGGGAAGGGGACTAGCGGGCCGCACAGATACGCAGTATTTT	CASSWGRGLAGRTDTQYF	TRBV5-1	TRBD2	18	TRBJ2-3
TGTGCCAGCAGTTACGGGGCTTCCTACGAGCAGTACTTC	CASSYGASYEQYF	TRBV6-6	-	13	TRBJ2-7
TGCGCCAGCCAACTCACCCCGGGCACAGATACGCAGTATTTT	CASQLTPGTDTQYF	TRBV5-1	-	14	TRBJ2-3
TGTGCCAGCAGTCCCTTGGGGCGCCACTCGAACACTGAAGCTTTCTTT	CASSPLGRHSNTEAFF	TRBV27	-	16	TRBJ1-1
TGTGCCAGCAGCCAAGGGTTAGGAGGGGGCTACAATCAGCCCCAGCATTTT	CASSQGLGGGYNQPQHF	TRBV3-1/TRBV3-2	TRBD1	17	TRBJ1-5
TGTGCCAGTACCCCCGGGTCCGGCCTCAAGCGAATCTTC	CASTPGSGLKRIF	TRBV19	-	13	TRBJ2-1
TGTGCCAGCAGCCAAGACCCCGGGACAGGGGGCTACACCGGGGAGCTGTTTTTT	CASSQDPGTGGYTGELFF	TRBV3-1/TRBV3-2	TRBD1	18	TRBJ2-2
TGTGCCAGCAGAAGTCTTTGTGGGCGGGAGAAAATCTACGAGCAGTACTTC	CASRSLCGREKIYEQYF	TRBV6-4	TRBD2	17	TRBJ2-7
TGTGCCAGTAGCTGGGCCTTCCCTTCCTACGAGCAGTACTTC	CASSWAFPSYEQYF	TRBV19	-	14	TRBJ2-7
TGTGCCACGAACCCACTAACGAACCTACGGGAGGGGTACAATGAGCAGTTCTTC	CATNPLTNLREGYNEQFF	TRBV24-1	TRBD2	18	TRBJ2-1